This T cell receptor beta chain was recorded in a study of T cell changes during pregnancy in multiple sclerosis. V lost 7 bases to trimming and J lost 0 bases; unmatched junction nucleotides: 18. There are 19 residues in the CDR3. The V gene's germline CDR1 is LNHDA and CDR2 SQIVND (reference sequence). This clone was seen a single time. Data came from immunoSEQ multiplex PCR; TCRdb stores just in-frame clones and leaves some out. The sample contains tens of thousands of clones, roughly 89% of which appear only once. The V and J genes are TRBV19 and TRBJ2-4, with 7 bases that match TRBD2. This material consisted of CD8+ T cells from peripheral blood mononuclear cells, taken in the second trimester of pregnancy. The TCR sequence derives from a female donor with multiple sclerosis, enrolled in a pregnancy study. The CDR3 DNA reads TGTGCCAGTACCCCCCTCGGGGGGAGGCGGGTCGTAGCCAAAAACATTCAGTACTTC. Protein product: CASTPLGGRRVVAKNIQYF.